The clone carrying this TCR beta chain was counted ten times or more. Its antigen remains unknown. The data stem from a study of early T cells in non-severe SARS-CoV-2 infection. Study-level results: The VDJdb matching leaned toward anti-spike CD8 responses and overlooked private and CD4 specificities.

TCRdb used MiXCR to reprocess the 5' RACE reads, holding one entry per CDR3 protein. The table includes more than 55,000 distinct CDR3 sequences, more than 5.5% detected once. This sequence originates from an adult who was a healthcare worker with PCR-confirmed SARS-CoV-2 infection or an uninfected control (not recorded which). The input for sequencing was whole blood, taken at baseline.

The CDR3 region has the DNA TGCAGTGCTAGTCGGACAGGGACGTACGAGCAGTACTTC. Amino acids: CSASRTGTYEQYF. The V call is TRBV20-1, the J call TRBJ2-7, with 8 bases lining up with TRBD1. The CDR3 covers 13 residues. Germline V CDR1 and CDR2: DFQATT, SNEGSKA (reference sequence). V lost 3 bases to trimming and J lost 4 bases; unmatched junction nucleotides: 5.